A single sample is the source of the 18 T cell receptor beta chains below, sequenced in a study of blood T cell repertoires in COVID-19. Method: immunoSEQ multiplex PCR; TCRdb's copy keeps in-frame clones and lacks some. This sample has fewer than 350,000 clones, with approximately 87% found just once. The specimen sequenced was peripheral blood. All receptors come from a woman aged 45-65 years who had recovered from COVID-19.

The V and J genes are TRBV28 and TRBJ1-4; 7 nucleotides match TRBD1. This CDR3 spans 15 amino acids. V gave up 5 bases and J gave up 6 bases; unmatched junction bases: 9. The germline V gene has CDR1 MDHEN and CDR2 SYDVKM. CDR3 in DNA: TGTGCCAGCAGTGAACAAGGGGGCGAAGATGAAAAACTGTTTTTT. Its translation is CASSEQGGEDEKLFF. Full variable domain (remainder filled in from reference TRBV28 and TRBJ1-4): DVKVTQSSRYLVKRTGEKVFLECVQDMDHENMFWYRQDPGLGLRLIYFSYDVKMKEKGDIPEGYSVSREKKERFSLILESASTNQTSMYLCASSEQGGEDEKLFFGSGTQLSVL.

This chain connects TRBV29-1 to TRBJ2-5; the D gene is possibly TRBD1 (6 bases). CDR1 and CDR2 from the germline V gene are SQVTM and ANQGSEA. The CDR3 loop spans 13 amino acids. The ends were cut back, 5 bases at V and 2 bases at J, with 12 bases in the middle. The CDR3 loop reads CSVRGQIQETQYF. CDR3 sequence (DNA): TGCAGCGTTAGAGGACAGATTCAAGAGACCCAGTACTTC. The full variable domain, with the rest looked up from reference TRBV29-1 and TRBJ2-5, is SAVISQKPSRDICQRGTSLTIQCQVDSQVTMMFWYRQQPGQSLTLIATANQGSEATYESGFVIDKFPISRPNLTFSTLTVSNMSPEDSSIYLCSVRGQIQETQYFGPGTRLLVL.

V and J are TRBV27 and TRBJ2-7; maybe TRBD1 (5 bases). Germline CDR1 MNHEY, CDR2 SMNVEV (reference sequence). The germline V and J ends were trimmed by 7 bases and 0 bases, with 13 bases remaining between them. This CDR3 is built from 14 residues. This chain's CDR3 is CASIGASSSYEQYF. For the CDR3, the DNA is TGTGCCAGCATAGGGGCCTCTTCCTCCTACGAGCAGTACTTC.

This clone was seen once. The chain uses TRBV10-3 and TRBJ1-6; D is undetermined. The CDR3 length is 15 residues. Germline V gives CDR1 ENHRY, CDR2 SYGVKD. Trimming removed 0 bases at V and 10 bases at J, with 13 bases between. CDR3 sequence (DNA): TGTGCCATCAGTGAGTCGATAGTTGGGAGATCACCCCTCCACTTT. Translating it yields CAISESIVGRSPLHF.

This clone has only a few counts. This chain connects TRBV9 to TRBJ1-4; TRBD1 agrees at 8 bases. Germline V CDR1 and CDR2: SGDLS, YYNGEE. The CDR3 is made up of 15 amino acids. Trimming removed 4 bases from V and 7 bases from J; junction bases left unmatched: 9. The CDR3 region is CASSPGGGVAEKLFF. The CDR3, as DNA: TGTGCCAGCAGCCCAGGGGGCGGGGTGGCTGAAAAACTGTTTTTT.

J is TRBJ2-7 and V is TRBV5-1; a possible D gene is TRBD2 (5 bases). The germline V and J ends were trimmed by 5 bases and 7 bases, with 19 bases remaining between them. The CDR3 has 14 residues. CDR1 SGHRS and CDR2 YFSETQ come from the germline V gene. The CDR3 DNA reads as TGCGCCAGCAGGGTCGTCGGGATTTTTGAAGAGCAGTACTTC. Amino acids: CASRVVGIFEEQYF.

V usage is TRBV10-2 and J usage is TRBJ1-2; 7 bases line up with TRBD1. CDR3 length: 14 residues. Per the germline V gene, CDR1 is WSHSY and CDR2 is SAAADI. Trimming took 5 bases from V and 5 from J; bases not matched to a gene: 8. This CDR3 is CASSWDRGEYGYTF. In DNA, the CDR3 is TGCGCCAGCAGTTGGGACAGAGGGGAGTATGGCTACACCTTC.

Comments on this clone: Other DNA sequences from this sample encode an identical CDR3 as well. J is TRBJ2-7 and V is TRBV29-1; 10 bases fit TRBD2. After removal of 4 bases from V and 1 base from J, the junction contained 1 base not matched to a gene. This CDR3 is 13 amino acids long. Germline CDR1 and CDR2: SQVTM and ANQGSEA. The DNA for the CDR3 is TGCAGCGTTGGGACTAGCGGTTCCTACGAGCAGTACTTC. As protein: CSVGTSGSYEQYF.

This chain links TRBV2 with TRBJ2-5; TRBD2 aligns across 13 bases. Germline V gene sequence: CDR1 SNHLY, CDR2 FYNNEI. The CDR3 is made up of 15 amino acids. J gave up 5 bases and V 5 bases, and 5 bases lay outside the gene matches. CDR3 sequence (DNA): TGTGCCAGCAGTTTCCTACTAGCGGGAGGGGAGACCCAGTACTTC. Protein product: CASSFLLAGGETQYF.

The CDR3 sequence: CASTLDRDTEAFF. For the CDR3, the DNA is TGTGCCAGTACCCTGGACAGGGACACTGAAGCTTTCTTT. The J gene is TRBJ1-1, the V gene TRBV19; 8 nucleotides line up with TRBD1. V trimming: 7 bases; J trimming: 3 bases; junction bases outside the gene matches: 4. The CDR3 is 13 residues long. CDR1 is LNHDA, CDR2 SQIVND, per germline (reference sequence).

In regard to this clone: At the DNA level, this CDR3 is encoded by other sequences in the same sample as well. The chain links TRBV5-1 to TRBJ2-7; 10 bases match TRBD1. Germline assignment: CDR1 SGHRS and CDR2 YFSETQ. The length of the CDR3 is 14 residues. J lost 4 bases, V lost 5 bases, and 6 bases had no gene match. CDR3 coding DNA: TGCGCCAGCAGTCCGGGACAGGGGCGGTACGAGCAGTACTTC. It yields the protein CASSPGQGRYEQYF.

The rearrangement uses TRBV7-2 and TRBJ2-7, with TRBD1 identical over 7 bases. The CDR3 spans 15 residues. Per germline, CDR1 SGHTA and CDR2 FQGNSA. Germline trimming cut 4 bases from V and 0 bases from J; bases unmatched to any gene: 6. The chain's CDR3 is CASSSRGQPSYEQYF. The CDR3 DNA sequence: TGTGCCAGCAGCTCTCGGGGACAGCCCTCCTACGAGCAGTACTTC.

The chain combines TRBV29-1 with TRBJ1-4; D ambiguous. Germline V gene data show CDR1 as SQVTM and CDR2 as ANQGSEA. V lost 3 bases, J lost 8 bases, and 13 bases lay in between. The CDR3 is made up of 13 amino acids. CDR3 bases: TGCAGCGTTGAGGAAGCCACGGGGGAAAAACTGTTTTTT. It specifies CSVEEATGEKLFF.

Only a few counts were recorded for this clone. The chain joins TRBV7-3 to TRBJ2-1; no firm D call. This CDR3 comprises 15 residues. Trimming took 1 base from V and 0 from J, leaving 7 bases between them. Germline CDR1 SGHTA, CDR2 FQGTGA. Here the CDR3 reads CASSLILSSYNEQFF. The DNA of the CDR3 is TGTGCCAGCAGCTTAATTTTGAGCTCCTACAATGAGCAGTTCTTC.

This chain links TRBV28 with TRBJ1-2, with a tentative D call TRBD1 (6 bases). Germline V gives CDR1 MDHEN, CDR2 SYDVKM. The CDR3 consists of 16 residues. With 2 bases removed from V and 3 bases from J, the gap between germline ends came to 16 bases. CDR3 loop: CASSLKTGYRDYGYTF. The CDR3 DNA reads TGTGCCAGCAGTTTAAAGACAGGATACAGAGACTATGGCTACACCTTC.

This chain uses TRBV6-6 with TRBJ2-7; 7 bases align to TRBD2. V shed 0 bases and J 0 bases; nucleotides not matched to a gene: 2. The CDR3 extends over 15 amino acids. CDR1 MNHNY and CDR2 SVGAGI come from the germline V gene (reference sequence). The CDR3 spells CASSYSGGDSYEQYF. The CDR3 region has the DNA TGTGCCAGCAGTTACTCGGGGGGGGACTCCTACGAGCAGTACTTC.

CDR3 amino acids: CASSTRTGLGEKLFF. The DNA of the CDR3 is TGTGCCAGCAGCACCCGGACAGGGCTTGGTGAAAAACTGTTTTTT. V and J are TRBV9 and TRBJ1-4; 8 bases are shared with TRBD1. V lost 4 bases, J lost 7 bases, and 9 bases stayed unmatched. CDR1 and CDR2 (germline): SGDLS, YYNGEE. The CDR3 extends over 15 amino acids.

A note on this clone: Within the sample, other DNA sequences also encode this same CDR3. CDR3 DNA sequence: TGTGCCAGCAGTTTGGCGGGGCAGCCCCAGCATTTT. Protein: CASSLAGQPQHF. The rearrangement joins TRBV28 to TRBJ1-5; D unclear. This CDR3 has 12 amino acids. The germline V gene has CDR1 MDHEN and CDR2 SYDVKM. V was trimmed by 3 bases and J by 7 bases, leaving 7 bases between them.